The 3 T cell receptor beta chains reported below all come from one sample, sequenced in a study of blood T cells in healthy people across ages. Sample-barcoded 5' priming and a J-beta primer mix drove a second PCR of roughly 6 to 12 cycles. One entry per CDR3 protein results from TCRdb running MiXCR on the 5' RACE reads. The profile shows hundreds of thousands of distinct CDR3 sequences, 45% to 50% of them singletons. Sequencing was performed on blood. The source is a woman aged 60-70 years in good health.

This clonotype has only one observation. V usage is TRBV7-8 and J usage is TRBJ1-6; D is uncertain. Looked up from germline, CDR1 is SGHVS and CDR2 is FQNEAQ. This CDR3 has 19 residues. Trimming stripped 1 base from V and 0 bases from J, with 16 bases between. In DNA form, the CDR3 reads TGTGCCAGCAGCTTAGACCCTGGTCAGGAGAGCTCCTATAATTCACCCCTCCACTTT. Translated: CASSLDPGQESSYNSPLHF.

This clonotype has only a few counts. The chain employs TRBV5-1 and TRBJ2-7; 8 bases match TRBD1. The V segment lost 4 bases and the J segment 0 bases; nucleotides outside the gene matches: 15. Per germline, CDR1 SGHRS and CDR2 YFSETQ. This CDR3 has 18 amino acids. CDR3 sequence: CASSQPRTGTGVSYEQYF. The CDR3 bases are TGCGCCAGCAGCCAACCCAGGACAGGGACGGGGGTCTCCTACGAGCAGTACTTC.

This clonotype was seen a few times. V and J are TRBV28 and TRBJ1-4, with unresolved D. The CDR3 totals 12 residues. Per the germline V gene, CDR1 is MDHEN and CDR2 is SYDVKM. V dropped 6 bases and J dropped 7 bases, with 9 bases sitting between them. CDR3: CASSLPSEKLFF. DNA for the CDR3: TGTGCCAGCAGCCTCCCTAGTGAAAAACTGTTTTTT.